This note documents a single T cell receptor beta chain sequence. The antigen is undetermined. The data derive from a study of T-cell memory formation after mild COVID-19. Study-level background: TCR clusters showed largely donor specificity.

TCRdb fed the 5' RACE reads into MiXCR, producing one record per CDR3 protein. This sample has approximately 300,000 distinct CDR3 sequences, with 7% to 10% found just once. Broader study findings: Clones shrinking from day 15 to 85 showed even CD4/CD8 mixes; later expanders tilted CD4+.

What was sequenced was PBMCs or a T cell subset sorted from them (not recorded which). This TCR came from a man between 18 and 35 years old who had mild COVID-19 (a few samples of this study predate the infection). Cell type and time point are not known.

Here the CDR3 reads CASSQGTGTTYEQYV. The CDR3 coding sequence is TGCGCCAGCAGCCAGGGAACCGGGACCACCTACGAGCAGTACGTC. The rearrangement joins TRBV4-1 to TRBJ2-7; either TRBD1 or TRBD2 may supply D (5 bases each). The germline V gene encodes CDR1 MGHRA and CDR2 YSYEKL. Trimming cost V 3 bases and J 2 bases, with 14 bases left between them. The CDR3 is 15 amino acids.